The 20 T cell receptor beta chains presented below share a single source sample, sequenced in a study of T cell responses to AZD1222 COVID-19 vaccine. Method: immunoSEQ multiplex PCR; TCRdb's copy keeps in-frame clones and lacks some. The table lists 150,000 to 200,000 clones, 90% to 95% of them singletons. The input for sequencing was peripheral blood, taken 28 days after the second AZD1222 dose. All receptors derive from an adult who received the AZD1222 COVID-19 vaccine.

This clone was seen a single time. The CDR3 here is CASSPDRSNEKLFF. The CDR3 DNA reads as TGTGCCAGCAGCCCCGACCGCTCTAATGAAAAACTGTTTTTT. The chain carries TRBV7-9 and TRBJ1-4, with D unresolved. Trimming removed 5 bases at V and 3 bases at J, with 10 bases between. The germline CDR1 and CDR2 sequences are SEHNR and FQNEAQ (reference sequence). The CDR3 extends over 14 amino acids.

CDR3 protein: CASSWAVNTEAFF. The DNA of the CDR3 is TGCGCCAGCAGCTGGGCAGTGAACACTGAAGCTTTCTTT. V and J are TRBV5-1 and TRBJ1-1; D ambiguous. Trimming removed 3 bases from V and 0 bases from J, with 6 bases in between. Germline V CDR1 and CDR2: SGHRS, YFSETQ. CDR3 size: 13 residues.

Only one count was recorded for this clone. The CDR3 DNA is TGTGCCAGCAGGCGGAAAGGGGGCGCATCTGAAGCTTTCTTT. Translated: CASRRKGGASEAFF. The genes are TRBV7-2 and TRBJ1-1; TRBD1 matches at 7 bases. The germline V gene encodes CDR1 SGHTA and CDR2 FQGNSA. Losses at the gene ends were 6 bases for V and 6 bases for J; bases not matched to a gene: 10. CDR3 length: 14 amino acids. The full variable domain, completed using reference TRBV7-2 and TRBJ1-1, is GAGVSQSPSNKVTEKGKDVELRCDPISGHTALYWYRQSLGQGLEFLIYFQGNSAPDKSGLPSDRFSAERTGGSVSTLTIQRTQQEDSAVYLCASRRKGGASEAFFGQGTRLTVV.

This clone was counted once. In nucleotides, the CDR3 is TGTGCCAGTAGTATAGGGGTCTTGAACACTGAAGCTTTCTTT. This sequence encodes CASSIGVLNTEAFF. The V and J genes are TRBV19 and TRBJ1-1; D gene ambiguous. The V end was cut by 1 base, the J end by 0 bases, with 6 bases between. The germline gives CDR1 LNHDA, CDR2 SQIVND (reference sequence). CDR3 size: 14 residues.

This sequence joins TRBV19 and TRBJ1-5; a weak D match, TRBD1 (5 bases). Trimming took off 3 bases at V and 8 bases at J, with 14 bases between the two ends. This CDR3 contains 14 residues. The germline V gene has CDR1 LNHDA and CDR2 SQIVND (reference sequence). CDR3 amino acids: CASSIRLPREPQHF. The CDR3 coding sequence is TGTGCCAGTAGTATCAGACTCCCCAGGGAGCCCCAGCATTTT.

J is TRBJ1-2 and V is TRBV12-3 or TRBV12-4; D uncertain. V lost 3 bases and J 2 bases, leaving 4 bases between the germline ends. The CDR3 extends over 12 amino acids. The CDR3 loop is CASSFPNYGYTF. Written as DNA, the CDR3 is TGTGCCAGCAGTTTTCCCAACTATGGCTACACCTTC.

The chain couples TRBV6-5 to TRBJ1-1; D is possibly TRBD1 (6 bases). V shed 2 bases and J shed 7 bases, with 8 bases lying between them. CDR1 and CDR2 from the germline V gene are MNHEY and SVGAGI. The CDR3 has 12 residues. The CDR3 DNA is TGTGCCAGCAGTTACGGGACAAATGAAGCTTTCTTT. Residues: CASSYGTNEAFF.

Here the CDR3 reads CASSELRQSYGYTF. The DNA of the CDR3 is TGTGCCAGCAGTGAACTACGGCAAAGCTATGGCTACACCTTC. V is TRBV2 and J is TRBJ1-2; D ambiguous. The length of the CDR3 is 14 residues. Germline loops: CDR1 SNHLY, CDR2 FYNNEI. Trimming cost V 2 bases and J 4 bases, with 11 bases left between them.

CDR3 DNA sequence: TGTGCCAGCAGCTCCGCGCTCCAGGGCCCGGGGGCCTATGGCTACACCTTC. Translating it yields CASSSALQGPGAYGYTF. V is TRBV11-2 and J is TRBJ1-2, with a tentative D call TRBD1 (6 bases). Germline values: CDR1 SGHAT, CDR2 FQNNGV. V was shortened by 4 bases and J by 4 bases, with 22 bases between the two germline ends. The CDR3 contains 17 residues.

The chain uses TRBV10-3 and TRBJ2-1; the match to TRBD2 covers 10 bases. In germline, CDR1 is ENHRY, CDR2 SYGVKD. Trimming took 1 base from V and 0 from J; bases not matched to a gene: 9. The CDR3 sequence is 19 residues long. CDR3 sequence reads: CAISEWLAGDHHSYNEQFF. In nucleotides, the CDR3 is TGTGCCATCAGTGAGTGGCTAGCGGGGGATCACCACTCCTACAATGAGCAGTTCTTC.

This clone was seen a few times. The chain links TRBV6-5 to TRBJ1-2; D possibly corresponds to TRBD1 (5 bases). CDR1 MNHEY and CDR2 SVGAGI come from the germline V gene. Trimming cost V 7 bases and J 4 bases, with 19 bases left between them. CDR3 length: 15 amino acids. CDR3 bases: TGTGCCAGCAACCAGGGATGGGGAGGGTTCTATGGCTACACCTTC. This translates into CASNQGWGGFYGYTF.

Here the CDR3 DNA reads TGTGCCAGCAGCCAAGATCATACAGGGCAAGAGACCCAGTACTTC. Residues: CASSQDHTGQETQYF. The rearrangement joins TRBV4-2 to TRBJ2-5; TRBD1 is a possible D gene (6 bases). V lost 0 bases to trimming and J lost 2 bases, with 10 bases between them. This CDR3 spans 15 amino acids. In germline, CDR1 is LGHNA, CDR2 YNFKEQ.

The V call is TRBV7-2, the J call TRBJ1-4; possibly TRBD1 for D (5 bases). Trimming left V 7 bases short and J 7 bases short, with 13 bases between. CDR3 length equals 13 residues. Per germline, CDR1 SGHTA and CDR2 FQGNSA. The CDR3 loop is CASTPFGGEKLFF. The CDR3 nucleotides are TGTGCCAGCACCCCCTTCGGGGGTGAAAAACTGTTTTTT.

This chain links TRBV5-1 with TRBJ1-4; TRBD1 is a possible D gene (5 bases). The CDR3 extends over 15 amino acids. Germline CDR1 and CDR2: SGHRS and YFSETQ. The germline V and J ends were trimmed by 0 bases and 3 bases, with 9 bases remaining between them. In DNA, the CDR3 is TGCGCCAGCAGCTTGGCCGGGGGTCCTAATGAAAAACTGTTTTTT. This translates into CASSLAGGPNEKLFF. Based on the CDR3 plus reference TRBV5-1 and TRBJ1-4, the full variable domain is KAGVTQTPRYLIKTRGQQVTLSCSPISGHRSVSWYQQTPGQGLQFLFEYFSETQRNKGNFPGRFSGRQFSNSRSEMNVSTLELGDSALYLCASSLAGGPNEKLFFGSGTQLSVL.

The chain combines TRBV24-1 with TRBJ2-3, with D hard to call. The CDR3 consists of 12 residues. Trimming pared 1 base from V and 6 bases from J, leaving 4 bases between. Germline V gene lookup returns CDR1 KGHDR and CDR2 SFDVKD. CDR3 in amino acids: CATSDFWDTQYF. In DNA, the CDR3 is TGTGCCACCAGTGATTTTTGGGATACGCAGTATTTT.

The V and J genes are TRBV19 and TRBJ1-3; 7 positions agree with TRBD1. This CDR3 region has 16 residues. The J segment lost 0 bases and the V segment lost 5 bases, leaving 7 bases of the junction unmatched. CDR1 is LNHDA and CDR2 is SQIVND in the germline V gene (reference sequence). CDR3 nucleotides: TGTGCCAGTAGTTTCGGGACAGACTACTCTGGAAACACCATATATTTT. It encodes CASSFGTDYSGNTIYF.

This clone is a singleton in its sample. The chain joins TRBV5-1 to TRBJ2-6; D call uncertain. This CDR3 is built from 15 residues. The germline V and J ends were trimmed by 3 bases and 0 bases, with 7 bases remaining between them. CDR1 and CDR2 (germline): SGHRS, YFSETQ. The DNA for the CDR3 is TGCGCCAGCAGCTATTTATACTCTGGGGCCAACGTCCTGACTTTC. Translation: CASSYLYSGANVLTF.

The rearrangement uses TRBV5-5 and TRBJ1-5; D remains unclear. Between the trimmed V and J ends, which lost 0 bases and 3 bases, there was a span of 10 bases. CDR1 and CDR2 (germline): SGHKS, YYEKEE (reference sequence). The length of the CDR3 is 15 residues. The CDR3 nucleotides are TGTGCCAGCAGCTTGGGACCCTCGATCAATCAGCCCCAGCATTTT. It codes for CASSLGPSINQPQHF.

The genes are TRBV5-6 and TRBJ1-4; D may be TRBD1 (5 bases). V shed 3 bases and J shed 7 bases, with 13 bases lying between them. The CDR3 extends over 14 amino acids. Looked up from germline, CDR1 is SGHDT and CDR2 is YYEEEE. The chain's CDR3 is CASSSVTGGEKLFF. In DNA, the CDR3 is TGTGCCAGCAGCTCAGTAACAGGAGGTGAAAAACTGTTTTTT.

The gene calls are TRBV7-2 and TRBJ1-2; D is undetermined. The CDR3 sequence is 14 residues long. Germline lookup yields CDR1 SGHTA and CDR2 FQGNSA. V was cut by 1 base and J by 4 bases, with 10 bases left in between. CDR3 DNA sequence: TGTGCCAGCAGCTTAGTGTCCACGATCTATGGCTACACCTTC. Protein product: CASSLVSTIYGYTF.